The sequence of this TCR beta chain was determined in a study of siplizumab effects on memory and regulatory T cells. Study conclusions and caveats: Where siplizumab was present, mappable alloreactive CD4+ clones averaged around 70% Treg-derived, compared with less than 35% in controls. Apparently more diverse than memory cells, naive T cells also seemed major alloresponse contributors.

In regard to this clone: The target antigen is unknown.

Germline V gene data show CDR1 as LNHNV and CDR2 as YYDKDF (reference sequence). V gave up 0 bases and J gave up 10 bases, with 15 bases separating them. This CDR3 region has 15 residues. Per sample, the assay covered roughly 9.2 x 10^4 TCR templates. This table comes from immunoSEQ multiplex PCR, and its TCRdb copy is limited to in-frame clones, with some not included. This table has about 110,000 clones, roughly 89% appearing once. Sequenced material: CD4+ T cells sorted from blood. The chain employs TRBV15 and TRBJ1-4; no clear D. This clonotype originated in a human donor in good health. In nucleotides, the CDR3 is TGTGCCACCAGCAGAGAAGACGGCTCGACCGGAAAACTGTTTTTT. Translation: CATSREDGSTGKLFF.